A selection of T cell receptor beta chains follows, all from one sample in a study of blood T cell repertoires in COVID-19. Sequencing used immunoSEQ multiplex PCR; TCRdb keeps in-frame clones, though not all of them. This table has over 90,000 clones, 75% to 85% appearing once. The sequenced material came from peripheral blood. The receptors derive from an older man with COVID-19, enrolled during active disease. Each CDR3 is given with its conserved first and last residue. D genes are given only for firm matches. The size entry is marked missing in some rows and otherwise reads once, few, many or a size class.

d_call,j_call,v_call,clone_size,cdr3_nt,cdr3_aa
TRBD1,TRBJ1-1,TRBV6-1,few,TGTGCCAGCAGTGAAGTTAGGGGGCGCGACGCTTTCTTT,CASSEVRGRDAFF
TRBD2,TRBJ2-1,TRBV3-1/TRBV3-2,once,TGTGCCAGCAGCCAATATCAGGCGGGAGGGCCCGATGAGCAGTTCTTC,CASSQYQAGGPDEQFF
NA,TRBJ1-6,TRBV7-2,NA,TGTGCCAGCAGCTTTAACCGGAGAACTACTAATTCACCCCTCCACTTT,CASSFNRRTTNSPLHF
NA,TRBJ1-5,TRBV6-5,NA,TGTGCCAGCAGCCAGGGAGGTGGGAATCAGCCCCAGCATTTT,CASSQGGGNQPQHF
NA,TRBJ2-5,TRBV7-7,NA,TGTGCCAGCAGCTTAGGGGTGCGGTACCAAGAGACCCAGTACTTC,CASSLGVRYQETQYF
TRBD1,TRBJ2-5,TRBV6-2/TRBV6-3,NA,TGTGCCAGCAGTGGACAGGGGCGAGGGGCCCAGTACTTC,CASSGQGRGAQYF
TRBD2,TRBJ2-2,TRBV2,NA,TGTGCCAGCAATAGGTGGAGCGGGAGTGAAGGGGAGCTGTTTTTT,CASNRWSGSEGELFF
NA,TRBJ1-4,TRBV6-5,NA,TGTGCCAGCAGTTACTCTTCGGGAAGAGAAAAACTGTTTTTT,CASSYSSGREKLFF
TRBD2,TRBJ2-7,TRBV3-1/TRBV3-2,NA,TGTGCCAGCAGCTTCGGACTAGCGGGAGGCTCCGAGCAGTACTTC,CASSFGLAGGSEQYF
NA,TRBJ2-1,TRBV5-1,NA,TGCGCCAGCAGCATTGCAGGATCAGGGTACAATGAGCAGTTCTTC,CASSIAGSGYNEQFF
TRBD1,TRBJ1-4,TRBV28,NA,TGTGCCAGCAGTCCCCTGGGACAGGGTGTTGAAAAACTGTTTTTT,CASSPLGQGVEKLFF
NA,TRBJ2-2,TRBV7-9,NA,TGTGCCAGCAGCTTAGCCAGGGGACCGACAGGGAACACCGGGGAGCTGTTTTTT,CASSLARGPTGNTGELFF
NA,TRBJ1-5,TRBV6-2/TRBV6-3,NA,TGTGCCAGCAGTTCACAGGCGTCCGGCAATCAGCCCCAGCATTTT,CASSSQASGNQPQHF
TRBD1,TRBJ1-5,TRBV19,few,TGTGCCAGTAGACAGGGGTTCAATCAGCCCCAGCATTTT,CASRQGFNQPQHF
NA,TRBJ2-7,TRBV15,once,TGTGCCACCAGCAGAGGCCTACAGGGTGCCGAGCAGTACTTC,CATSRGLQGAEQYF
NA,TRBJ2-7,TRBV27,once,TGTGCCAGCAGTTTAATTCCAGGTCGTTACTACGAGCAGTACTTC,CASSLIPGRYYEQYF
NA,TRBJ1-6,TRBV10-3,few,TGTGCCATCAGTGCCGGACTATGGGAGTCACCCCTCCACTTT,CAISAGLWESPLHF
NA,TRBJ1-1,TRBV27,NA,TGTGCCAGCAGTTTAGGGAGTCTCTGGACTGAAGCTTTCTTT,CASSLGSLWTEAFF
TRBD1,TRBJ1-3,TRBV7-9,NA,TGTGCCAGCAGCTTAACAGGGGGCGCCTCTGGAAACACCATATATTTT,CASSLTGGASGNTIYF
TRBD2,TRBJ2-1,TRBV6-6,NA,TGTGCCAGCAGCTATGAACCCCCGACTAGCGGGGGAACCTACAATGAGCAGTTCTTC,CASSYEPPTSGGTYNEQFF
TRBD2,TRBJ2-1,TRBV27,NA,TGTGCCAGCAGTTTATTGATGACGGGAGGTAGCAATGAGCAGTTCTTC,CASSLLMTGGSNEQFF
NA,TRBJ2-7,TRBV6-5,few,TGTGCCAGCAGTCCCCGCCGGGATATGAGGGAGCAGTACTTC,CASSPRRDMREQYF
NA,TRBJ2-6,TRBV5-1,NA,TGCGCCAGCAGCCTTACGGGCTCTGGGGCCAACGTCCTGACTTTC,CASSLTGSGANVLTF
NA,TRBJ2-6,TRBV2,NA,TGTGCCAGCAGTGCACAGGGTGGCAACGTCCTGACTTTC,CASSAQGGNVLTF
TRBD1,TRBJ1-2,TRBV7-2,NA,TGTGCCAGCAGCTCCTCGACAGGGAACTATGGCTACACCTTC,CASSSSTGNYGYTF
NA,TRBJ2-6,TRBV18,few,TGTGCCAGCTCACCAGCCAGGCCTGGGGCCAACGTCCTGACTTTC,CASSPARPGANVLTF
NA,TRBJ1-2,TRBV2,few,TGTGCCAGCAGTGAAGCCGGGTATGGCTACACCTTC,CASSEAGYGYTF
TRBD1,TRBJ1-1,TRBV3-1/TRBV3-2,once,TGTGCCAGCAGCCAGGGCCCGGGGCGGACAGGGGGGAAAGCTTTCTTT,CASSQGPGRTGGKAFF
TRBD2,TRBJ2-2,TRBV11-3,NA,TGTGCCAGCAGCTTAATGCGGGGGACCGGGGAGCTGTTTTTT,CASSLMRGTGELFF
TRBD2,TRBJ2-2,TRBV27,few,TGTGCCAGCAGCCCCCCAGGGCTAGCGGGAATCACCGGGGAGCTGTTTTTT,CASSPPGLAGITGELFF
TRBD1,TRBJ2-7,TRBV10-3,NA,TGTGCCATCAGTGTGGAACAGGGGTTCGAGCAGTACTTC,CAISVEQGFEQYF
TRBD2,TRBJ2-1,TRBV6-2/TRBV6-3,NA,TGTGCCAGCAGCGGACTAGCGGGCCGGACCCTCTACAATGAGCAGTTCTTC,CASSGLAGRTLYNEQFF
NA,TRBJ2-1,TRBV18,NA,TGTGCCAGCTCACCCCGGGGGTGGGAAGACAATGAGCAGTTCTTC,CASSPRGWEDNEQFF
NA,TRBJ1-2,TRBV15,NA,TGTGCCACCAGCAGAGATCTAGTGGCCAGCCGGAACTATGGCTACACCTTC,CATSRDLVASRNYGYTF
NA,TRBJ2-3,TRBV28,NA,TGTGCCAGCAGTTTGAGAGCTAGCACAGATACGCAGTATTTT,CASSLRASTDTQYF
TRBD2,TRBJ2-1,TRBV9,NA,TGTGCCAGCAGCGTAGCTAGCGGAGATTACAATGAGCAGTTCTTC,CASSVASGDYNEQFF
TRBD2,TRBJ2-3,TRBV10-3,NA,TGTGCCATCAGTCGATCGGGGGGTAGCACAGATACGCAGTATTTT,CAISRSGGSTDTQYF
TRBD2,TRBJ2-3,TRBV19,NA,TGTGCCAGCCGCGGGACTACCCCTTGGGATACGCAGTATTTT,CASRGTTPWDTQYF
TRBD2,TRBJ2-3,TRBV7-2,NA,TGTGCCAGCAGCCGTCGAGCGGGAGGGCGAACAGATACGCAGTATTTT,CASSRRAGGRTDTQYF
NA,TRBJ2-3,TRBV28,NA,TGTGCCAGCAGTTCAGACAGGAAGAGCACAGATACGCAGTATTTT,CASSSDRKSTDTQYF
NA,TRBJ2-5,TRBV19,NA,TGTGCCAGTAGTAGTCTGGGACTGGAGACCCAGTACTTC,CASSSLGLETQYF
TRBD1,TRBJ2-7,TRBV5-4,NA,TGTGCCAGCAGCGAAGACAGGGGCTTTTTCTACGAGCAGTACTTC,CASSEDRGFFYEQYF
NA,TRBJ1-5,TRBV12-1,NA,TGTGCCAGCAGCCCCTCAGCGAGGTGCAATCAGCCCCAGCATTTT,CASSPSARCNQPQHF
NA,TRBJ1-4,TRBV2,NA,TGTGCCAGCAGTGAAAGCTTGTATGAAAAACTGTTTTTT,CASSESLYEKLFF
TRBD1,TRBJ2-7,TRBV11-2,few,TGTGCCAGCAGCCGGACAGGGCCCCTCTACGAGCAGTACTTC,CASSRTGPLYEQYF
TRBD1,TRBJ1-3,TRBV15,NA,TGTGCCGCTAGAACTGCAGGGGGTAACACCATATATTTT,CAARTAGGNTIYF
NA,TRBJ1-5,TRBV19,few,TGTGCCAGTAGTCCGTGGACAGAAGGTCAGCCCCAGCATTTT,CASSPWTEGQPQHF
NA,TRBJ1-3,TRBV19,NA,TGTGCCAGTAGTAGCCGGGCTGGAAACACCATATATTTT,CASSSRAGNTIYF
NA,TRBJ2-7,TRBV7-9,NA,TGTGCCAGCAGCTTAGGGGTCGGGGGTCGGTCCTACGAGCAGTACTTC,CASSLGVGGRSYEQYF
NA,TRBJ1-2,TRBV6-5,NA,TGTGCCAGCAGTTACTCGCGGGGGGGAGGCTACACCTTC,CASSYSRGGGYTF
NA,TRBJ1-2,TRBV30,few,TGTGCCTGGAGGGGGGCGGGTGGCTACACCTTC,CAWRGAGGYTF
NA,TRBJ1-6,TRBV6-1,NA,TGTGCCAGCAGTGAACGGACAGATTCACCCCTCCACTTT,CASSERTDSPLHF
NA,TRBJ1-6,TRBV7-8,NA,TGTGCCAGCAGTGCCCGAGGGGGGGGCAGCTATAATTCACCCCTCCACTTT,CASSARGGGSYNSPLHF
NA,TRBJ2-3,TRBV6-5,NA,TGTGCCAGCAGCCGGACTCGGCTAGCAGATACGCAGTATTTT,CASSRTRLADTQYF